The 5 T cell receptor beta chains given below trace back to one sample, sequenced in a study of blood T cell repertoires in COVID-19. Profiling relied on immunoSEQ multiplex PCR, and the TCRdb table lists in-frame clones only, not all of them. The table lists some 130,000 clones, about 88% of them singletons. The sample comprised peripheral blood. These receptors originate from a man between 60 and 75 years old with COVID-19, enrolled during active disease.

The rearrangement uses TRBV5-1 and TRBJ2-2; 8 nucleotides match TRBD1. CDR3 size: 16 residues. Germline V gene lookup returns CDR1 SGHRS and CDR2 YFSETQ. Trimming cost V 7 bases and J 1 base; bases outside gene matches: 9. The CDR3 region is CASAPQGQGNTGELFF. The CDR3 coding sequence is TGCGCCAGCGCTCCCCAAGGACAGGGGAACACCGGGGAGCTGTTTTTT.

The chain's CDR3 is CASRRRTSYNEQFF. The CDR3 bases are TGCGCCAGCAGGCGCCGCACCTCCTACAATGAGCAGTTCTTC. The chain joins TRBV10-2 to TRBJ2-1; the D is unclear. The germline V gene encodes CDR1 WSHSY and CDR2 SAAADI. V shed 6 bases and J shed 0 bases, with 9 bases lying between them. This CDR3 is built from 14 residues.

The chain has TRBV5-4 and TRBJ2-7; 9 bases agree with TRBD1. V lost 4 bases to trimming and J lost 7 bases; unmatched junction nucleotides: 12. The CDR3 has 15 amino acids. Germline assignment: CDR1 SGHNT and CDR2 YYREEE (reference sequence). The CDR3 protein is CASSLTGGSVFEQYF. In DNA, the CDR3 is TGTGCCAGCAGCCTAACAGGGGGCTCCGTATTTGAGCAGTACTTC.

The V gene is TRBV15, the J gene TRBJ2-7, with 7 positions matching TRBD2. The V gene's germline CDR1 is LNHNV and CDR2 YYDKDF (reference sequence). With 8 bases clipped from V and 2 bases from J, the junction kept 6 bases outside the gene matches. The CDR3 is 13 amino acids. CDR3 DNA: TGTGCCACCGCTTTGGGGGGGGCCTACGAGCAGTACTTC. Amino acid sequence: CATALGGAYEQYF. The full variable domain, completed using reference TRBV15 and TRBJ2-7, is DAMVIQNPRYQVTQFGKPVTLSCSQTLNHNVMYWYQQKSSQAPKLLFHYYDKDFNNEADTPDNFQSRRPNTSFCFLDIRSPGLGDTAMYLCATALGGAYEQYFGPGTRLTVT.

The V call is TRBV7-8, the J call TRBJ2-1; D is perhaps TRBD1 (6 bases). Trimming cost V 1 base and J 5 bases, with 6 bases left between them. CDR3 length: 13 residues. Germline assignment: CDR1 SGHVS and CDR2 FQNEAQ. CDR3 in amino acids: CASSLDRDNEQFF. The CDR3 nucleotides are TGTGCCAGCAGCTTAGACAGGGACAATGAGCAGTTCTTC.